This T cell receptor beta chain is from a study of T-cell memory formation after mild COVID-19. Across the study: Clusters of TCRs were largely donor specific.

This CDR3 has 14 residues. V was clipped by 6 bases and J by 0 bases, with 9 bases between them. Germline CDR1 SNHLY, CDR2 FYNNEI. 5'RACE primed from the constant segment yielded TCR alpha and TCR beta cDNA libraries bearing sample barcodes and UMIs. TCRdb analysed the 5' RACE reads with MiXCR anew, one entry per CDR3 protein. The sample contains some 490,000 distinct CDR3 sequences, 18% of which appear only once. General observations from the study: In second-wave clones peaking day 37, SARS-CoV-2 specificity remained unconfirmed.

Of note for this clonotype: Its target is not known.

The sequenced material came from PBMCs or a T cell subset sorted from them (not recorded which). This sequence was found in an adult woman who had mild COVID-19 (a few samples of this study predate the infection). Cell type and time point are not known. The chain has TRBV2 and TRBJ1-5, with D possibly being TRBD1 (6 bases). The CDR3 is CASRKGGSNQPQHF. The DNA of the CDR3 is TGTGCCAGCAGGAAGGGGGGTAGCAATCAGCCCCAGCATTTT.